A selection of T cell receptor beta chains follows, all from one sample in a study of T cell responses to AZD1222 COVID-19 vaccine. Some clones are missing from TCRdb's copy, which holds only in-frame ones; the method was immunoSEQ multiplex PCR. The sample records approximately 110,000 clones, about 91% being singletons. The source was peripheral blood, collected on day 0 of AZD1222 vaccination. Source of these receptors: an adult in good health. Each CDR3 is given with its conserved first and last residue. A D gene is named only where the DNA matches it firmly. Not every row has a clone size; where given, it reads once, few, many or a size class.

CDR3 length: 12; V gene: TRBV11-2; clone size: NA; D gene: NA; J gene: TRBJ2-7; CDR3 DNA: TGTGCCAGCAGCCAGATGGCGGGGACAGAGTACTTC; CDR3 protein: CASSQMAGTEYF
CDR3 length: 14; V gene: TRBV21-1; clone size: NA; D gene: NA; J gene: TRBJ2-1; CDR3 DNA: TGTGCCAGCATTACCGGGACTAGTTGCAATGAGCAGTTCTTC; CDR3 protein: CASITGTSCNEQFF
CDR3 length: 14; V gene: TRBV6-5; clone size: NA; D gene: TRBD1; J gene: TRBJ1-1; CDR3 DNA: TGTGCCAGCTTGGAGGGGGCAATGAACACTGAAGCTTTCTTT; CDR3 protein: CASLEGAMNTEAFF
CDR3 length: 13; V gene: TRBV12-3/TRBV12-4; clone size: NA; D gene: NA; J gene: TRBJ1-4; CDR3 DNA: TGTGCCAGCAGTGACACTAACGAGGAAAAACTGTTTTTT; CDR3 protein: CASSDTNEEKLFF
CDR3 length: 14; V gene: TRBV28; clone size: NA; D gene: NA; J gene: TRBJ2-7; CDR3 DNA: TGTGCCAGCAGCGTTAGGGGCAGGAGGTACGAGCAGTACTTC; CDR3 protein: CASSVRGRRYEQYF
CDR3 length: 15; V gene: TRBV11-2; clone size: NA; D gene: NA; J gene: TRBJ1-2; CDR3 DNA: TGTGCCAGCAGCTTAGAGTCTTCGGCGCGCTATGGCTACACCTTC; CDR3 protein: CASSLESSARYGYTF
CDR3 length: 14; V gene: TRBV7-3; clone size: NA; D gene: NA; J gene: TRBJ2-7; CDR3 DNA: TGTGCCAGCAGCTTAATGAGGGGGGACTACGAGCAGTACTTC; CDR3 protein: CASSLMRGDYEQYF
CDR3 length: 15; V gene: TRBV15; clone size: NA; D gene: NA; J gene: TRBJ2-1; CDR3 DNA: TGTGCCACCAGCAGAGATCAACAGACCTACAATGAGCAGTTCTTC; CDR3 protein: CATSRDQQTYNEQFF
CDR3 length: 16; V gene: TRBV7-2; clone size: NA; D gene: TRBD1; J gene: TRBJ1-2; CDR3 DNA: TGTGCCAGCAGCCTGTGGGACAGCCAACCGAACTATGGCTACACCTTC; CDR3 protein: CASSLWDSQPNYGYTF
CDR3 length: 15; V gene: TRBV23-1; clone size: NA; D gene: TRBD1; J gene: TRBJ1-2; CDR3 DNA: TGCGCCAGCAGTCCGAGGGACAGGGTCCCCTATGGCTACACCTTC; CDR3 protein: CASSPRDRVPYGYTF
CDR3 length: 12; V gene: TRBV2; clone size: NA; D gene: TRBD1; J gene: TRBJ2-7; CDR3 DNA: TGTGCCAGCAGTGGACAGGGGGACCGACAGTACTTC; CDR3 protein: CASSGQGDRQYF
CDR3 length: 14; V gene: TRBV5-1; clone size: NA; D gene: NA; J gene: TRBJ1-2; CDR3 DNA: TGCGCCAGCAGCTTCGGGACTCCAGAGGGCGGCTACACCTTC; CDR3 protein: CASSFGTPEGGYTF
CDR3 length: 18; V gene: TRBV5-4; clone size: NA; D gene: TRBD2; J gene: TRBJ2-7; CDR3 DNA: TGTGCCAGCAGCACGTGGACTAGCGGGGGGATCAGCTCCTACGAGCAGTACTTC; CDR3 protein: CASSTWTSGGISSYEQYF
CDR3 length: 11; V gene: TRBV6-5; clone size: NA; D gene: NA; J gene: TRBJ1-1; CDR3 DNA: TGTGCCAGCAGCGGGCCCAATCGAGCTTTCTTT; CDR3 protein: CASSGPNRAFF
CDR3 length: 16; V gene: TRBV5-4; clone size: NA; D gene: NA; J gene: TRBJ1-2; CDR3 DNA: TGTGCCAGCAGCCCCCCCGTCCAGGGACCCCTTAATGGCTACACCTTC; CDR3 protein: CASSPPVQGPLNGYTF
CDR3 length: 11; V gene: TRBV18; clone size: few; D gene: NA; J gene: TRBJ2-7; CDR3 DNA: TGTGCCAGCTCACGGGGGAACGAGCAGTACTTC; CDR3 protein: CASSRGNEQYF
CDR3 length: 15; V gene: TRBV28; clone size: NA; D gene: TRBD2; J gene: TRBJ2-5; CDR3 DNA: TGTGCCAGCAGTTTCGGGACTAGGGCCCGAGAGACCCAGTACTTC; CDR3 protein: CASSFGTRARETQYF
CDR3 length: 14; V gene: TRBV5-1; clone size: NA; D gene: NA; J gene: TRBJ1-2; CDR3 DNA: TGCGCCAGCAGCTTGGCCGGCAGGGCCGGAGGCTACACCTTC; CDR3 protein: CASSLAGRAGGYTF
CDR3 length: 12; V gene: TRBV15; clone size: NA; D gene: NA; J gene: TRBJ2-3; CDR3 DNA: TGTGCCACCAGCAGAGGCACAGATACGCAGTATTTT; CDR3 protein: CATSRGTDTQYF
CDR3 length: 16; V gene: TRBV5-4; clone size: once; D gene: NA; J gene: TRBJ2-2; CDR3 DNA: TGTGCCAGCAGCCCTCCGGGACCTATTAACACCGGGGAGCTGTTTTTT; CDR3 protein: CASSPPGPINTGELFF
CDR3 length: 15; V gene: TRBV6-5; clone size: NA; D gene: TRBD1; J gene: TRBJ1-5; CDR3 DNA: TGTGCCAGCAGGGACACGACAGGGGTGGAGCAGCCCCAGCATTTT; CDR3 protein: CASRDTTGVEQPQHF
CDR3 length: 14; V gene: TRBV5-4; clone size: NA; D gene: TRBD2; J gene: TRBJ2-5; CDR3 DNA: TGTGCCAGCAGCTCGGGGGGGTACCAAGAGACCCAGTACTTC; CDR3 protein: CASSSGGYQETQYF
CDR3 length: 13; V gene: TRBV3-1/TRBV3-2; clone size: NA; D gene: NA; J gene: TRBJ2-5; CDR3 DNA: TGTGCCAGCAGCCAAGACACCAGTGGGACCCAGTACTTC; CDR3 protein: CASSQDTSGTQYF
CDR3 length: 13; V gene: TRBV10-3; clone size: NA; D gene: NA; J gene: TRBJ1-1; CDR3 DNA: TGTGCCATCAGTGACGGACTGAACACTGAAGCTTTCTTT; CDR3 protein: CAISDGLNTEAFF
CDR3 length: 15; V gene: TRBV5-6; clone size: NA; D gene: NA; J gene: TRBJ2-7; CDR3 DNA: TGTGCCAGCAGCCCAGGACTGATAGGCGCCTACGAGCAGTACTTC; CDR3 protein: CASSPGLIGAYEQYF
CDR3 length: 16; V gene: TRBV18; clone size: NA; D gene: NA; J gene: TRBJ2-5; CDR3 DNA: TGTGCCAGCTCTCCCGAATTCGTCCGGTCCCAAGAGACCCAGTACTTC; CDR3 protein: CASSPEFVRSQETQYF
CDR3 length: 12; V gene: TRBV7-2; clone size: NA; D gene: NA; J gene: TRBJ1-5; CDR3 DNA: TGTGCCAGCAGCGTAAGCAATCAGCCCCAGCATTTT; CDR3 protein: CASSVSNQPQHF
CDR3 length: 13; V gene: TRBV27; clone size: once; D gene: NA; J gene: TRBJ2-7; CDR3 DNA: TGTGCCAGCAGTAGGGACGGATCCTACGAGCAGTACTTC; CDR3 protein: CASSRDGSYEQYF